Given below is one T cell receptor (beta chain) in context. The antigen remains undetermined. The junction shows a germline mismatch at one end, possibly a read error. This sample was taken from a study of cytomegalovirus exposure and HLA in healthy donors. Study-level points and caveats: Follow-up analysis seemed to connect common viral pathogens with several of the most significant clusters identified. In a later analysis, TCR beta V- and J-gene trimming was associated with a missense DCLRE1C variant.

Amplification used 60 Vbeta primers and 13 Jbeta primers. Produced via immunoSEQ multiplex PCR; TCRdb's table is partial and in-frame only. The sample carries about 160,000 clones, about three quarters recorded once. CDR1 SNHLY and CDR2 FYNNEI come from the germline V gene. The CDR3 has 13 amino acids. The chain employs TRBV2 and TRBJ2-5, with a possible D match to TRBD1 (5 bases). The sequence was obtained from a female donor in good health and CMV-seronegative. The sequencing input was PBMCs. The CDR3 protein is CASSRVGQGTQYF. The DNA of the CDR3 is TGTGCCAGCAGTCGAGTGGGGCAAGGGACCCAGTACTTC. The full variable domain, its missing parts supplied by reference TRBV2 and TRBJ2-5, is EPEVTQTPSHQVTQMGQEVILRCVPISNHLYFYWYRQILGQKVEFLVSFYNNEISEKSEIFDDQFSVERPDGSNFTLKIRSTKLEDSAMYFCASSRVGQGTQYFGPGTRLLVL.